The present entry profiles one TCR beta chain with its context. This sample is part of a study of cytomegalovirus exposure and HLA in healthy donors. The PCR was carried out with 60 Vbeta primers and 13 Jbeta primers. Libraries were prepared by immunoSEQ multiplex PCR; TCRdb keeps only in-frame clonotypes and omits some of them. The table has under 150,000 clones, 82% seen once. The CDR3 length is 13 residues. The V end was cut by 7 bases, the J end by 5 bases, with 15 bases between. The germline CDR1 and CDR2 sequences are LNHNV and YYDKDF (reference sequence). This clonotype originated in a male donor in good health and CMV-seronegative. The chain combines TRBV15 with TRBJ2-7; D remains unclear. The sequencing input was PBMCs. This CDR3 reads CATTISSGHEQYF. Here the CDR3 DNA reads TGTGCCACCACCATAAGTAGTGGTCACGAGCAGTACTTC.